This is a list of T cell receptor beta chains from one sample in a study of blood T cell repertoires in COVID-19. TCRdb keeps only in-frame clones here, not all; method: immunoSEQ multiplex PCR. The sample holds fewer than 85,000 clones; 88% are singletons and the top ten take around 9.8%. Sequenced sample: peripheral blood. These receptor sequences come from a human donor in a cohort sampled during active COVID-19. Both conserved end residues are part of each CDR3. A D gene is named only where the DNA matches it firmly. A row's size may be missing; if present it is once, few, many or a size class.

CDR3 DNA | CDR3 protein | D gene | J gene | V gene | clone size
TGTGCCAGCAGTGAAGGGAGCAACACAGATACGCAGTATTTT | CASSEGSNTDTQYF | NA | TRBJ2-3 | TRBV2 | once
TGTGCCAGCAGGGGGGACCAGGGGAGCTCTGGAAACACCATATATTTT | CASRGDQGSSGNTIYF | NA | TRBJ1-3 | TRBV3-1/TRBV3-2 | once
TGTGCCTGGAGTATCACTAGCGGGAGGGCCTACGAGCAGTACTTC | CAWSITSGRAYEQYF | TRBD2 | TRBJ2-7 | TRBV30 | once
TGTGCCAGCAGTCGGGACAGGGGCTATGGCTACACCTTC | CASSRDRGYGYTF | TRBD1 | TRBJ1-2 | TRBV6-5 | NA
TGCGCCAGCAGCCCCTGGACAGGGGTTGGGGAGACCCAGTACTTC | CASSPWTGVGETQYF | TRBD1 | TRBJ2-5 | TRBV5-1 | NA
TGTGCCAGCAGCCAATTGACTAGCGTAGTCTATGAGCAGTTCTTC | CASSQLTSVVYEQFF | TRBD2 | TRBJ2-1 | TRBV3-1/TRBV3-2 | NA
TGTGCCTGGAGTGTACAGGCTACCTACGAGCAGTACTTC | CAWSVQATYEQYF | NA | TRBJ2-7 | TRBV30 | NA
TGTGCCAGCAGTGACTCACCCCTCATTAGTGACACCATATATTTT | CASSDSPLISDTIYF | NA | TRBJ1-3 | TRBV2 | NA
TGTGCCAGCAGTTTTACTAGCGGGGCTCAAGAGACCCAGTACTTC | CASSFTSGAQETQYF | TRBD2 | TRBJ2-5 | TRBV28 | NA
TGTGCCAGCAGCGATACTACCCGGGGGACTAGCGGGATAGATACGCAGTATTTT | CASSDTTRGTSGIDTQYF | TRBD2 | TRBJ2-3 | TRBV7-8 | NA
TGTGCCATCAGTGGAGCAGGGACTAGCGGGAGTTATGAGCAGTTCTTC | CAISGAGTSGSYEQFF | TRBD2 | TRBJ2-1 | TRBV10-3 | NA
TGTGCCAGCAGCTTAGTGCATTGGGCTAGCGGGGGTAGCACAGATACGCAGTATTTT | CASSLVHWASGGSTDTQYF | TRBD2 | TRBJ2-3 | TRBV11-2 | NA
TGTGCCAGCAGTGACCAGCGGGGGGCCTACGAGCAGTACTTC | CASSDQRGAYEQYF | TRBD2 | TRBJ2-7 | TRBV25-1 | NA
TGTGCCAGCAGCGCCCCGGGACAGGGTGGTTCCTACAATGAGCAGTTCTTC | CASSAPGQGGSYNEQFF | TRBD1 | TRBJ2-1 | TRBV9 | NA
TGCGCCAGCAGTGAGCCATCGACTAGCGGGGGGGCCTCTACGCAGTATTTT | CASSEPSTSGGASTQYF | TRBD2 | TRBJ2-3 | TRBV10-1 | once
TGTGCCAGCAGCCAAGGCGACAGGGGGGCTCTCTACGAGCAGTACTTC | CASSQGDRGALYEQYF | TRBD1 | TRBJ2-7 | TRBV14 | NA
TGTGCCAGCAGTTCGGACAGGACCCTCTACGAGCAGTACTTC | CASSSDRTLYEQYF | TRBD1 | TRBJ2-7 | TRBV6-5 | NA
TGTGCCAGCAGCCCCCCGGTCAGGGGGCACGCTGAAGCTTTCTTT | CASSPPVRGHAEAFF | TRBD1 | TRBJ1-1 | TRBV27 | NA
TGTGCCAGCAGCAAACTAGCGGGAGGGGGCACAGATACGCAGTATTTT | CASSKLAGGGTDTQYF | TRBD2 | TRBJ2-3 | TRBV28 | NA
TGTGCCAGCAGCCAAGTACCTCGACTAGCGGCCTACAATGAGCAGTTCTTC | CASSQVPRLAAYNEQFF | TRBD2 | TRBJ2-1 | TRBV14 | NA
TGTGCCAGCAGCGCCGGGACAGAAGAGACCCAGTACTTC | CASSAGTEETQYF | TRBD1 | TRBJ2-5 | TRBV9 | NA
TGTGCCAGCAGCTCAAGATACCGGGACAGGGTGACCCCTACCTCTGGGGCCAACGTCCTGACTTTC | CASSSRYRDRVTPTSGANVLTF | TRBD1 | TRBJ2-6 | TRBV7-8 | NA
TGTGCCAGCAGCTTACGGTCTAATGAGCAGTTCTTC | CASSLRSNEQFF | NA | TRBJ2-1 | TRBV13 | NA
TGTGCCAGCAGTCGACAGGCTGAGACCCAGTACTTC | CASSRQAETQYF | NA | TRBJ2-5 | TRBV28 | NA